This T cell receptor (beta chain) was captured by sequencing in a study of response to subunit inactivated influenza vaccine. With 2 bases clipped from V and 0 bases from J, the junction kept 3 bases outside the gene matches. Germline V lookup: CDR1 MNHEY, CDR2 SVGAGI. CDR3 length equals 15 residues. TCRdb passed the RT-PCR reads through MiXCR, listing each CDR3 protein once. The repertoire holds 650,000 or so distinct CDR3 sequences, with 14% as singletons. This clonotype was observed at least ten times. The target antigen is unknown. General observations from the study: It was the authors' suggestion that each seasonal influenza vaccination recruits few new T cells.

This receptor was taken from a man aged 45-65 years who received an inactivated influenza vaccine. The source material was PBMCs from blood, sampled 14 days before vaccination. The genes are TRBV6-5 and TRBJ1-2, with TRBD1 matching 7 bases. CDR3 DNA: TGTGCCAGCAGTTACCGGGACAGAGCTAACTATGGCTACACCTTC. Translation: CASSYRDRANYGYTF.